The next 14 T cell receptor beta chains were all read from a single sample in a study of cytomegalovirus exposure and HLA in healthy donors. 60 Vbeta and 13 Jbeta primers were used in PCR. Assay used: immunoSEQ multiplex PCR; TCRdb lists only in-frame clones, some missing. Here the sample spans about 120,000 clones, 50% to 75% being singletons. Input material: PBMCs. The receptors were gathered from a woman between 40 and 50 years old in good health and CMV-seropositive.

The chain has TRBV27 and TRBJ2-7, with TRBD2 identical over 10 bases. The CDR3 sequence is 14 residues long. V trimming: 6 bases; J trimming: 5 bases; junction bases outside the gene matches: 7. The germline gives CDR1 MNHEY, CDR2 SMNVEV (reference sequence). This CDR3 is CASSPGLALDEQYF. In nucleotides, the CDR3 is TGTGCCAGCAGCCCGGGACTAGCGCTGGACGAGCAGTACTTC.

In DNA, the CDR3 is TGTGCCGTGGCCGGGACAGGCTATGGCTACACCTTC. It translates to CAVAGTGYGYTF. V gene TRBV2 combines with J gene TRBJ1-2; 8 bases align to TRBD1. The CDR3 length is 12 residues. Germline loops: CDR1 SNHLY, CDR2 FYNNEI. The V and J ends lost 11 bases and 4 bases, in that order; junction bases with no gene match: 6.

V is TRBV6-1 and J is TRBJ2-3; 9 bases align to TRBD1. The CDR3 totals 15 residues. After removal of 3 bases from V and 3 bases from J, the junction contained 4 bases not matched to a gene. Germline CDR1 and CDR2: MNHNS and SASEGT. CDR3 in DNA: TGTGCCAGCAGTGACGGGACAGGGCATACAGATACGCAGTATTTT. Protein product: CASSDGTGHTDTQYF.

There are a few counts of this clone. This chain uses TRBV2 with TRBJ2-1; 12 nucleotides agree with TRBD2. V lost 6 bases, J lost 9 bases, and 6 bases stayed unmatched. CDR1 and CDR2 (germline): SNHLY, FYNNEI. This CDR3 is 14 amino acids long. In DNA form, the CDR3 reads TGTGCCAGCAGGGAGACTAGCGGGGGCGGTGAGCAGTTCTTC. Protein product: CASRETSGGGEQFF. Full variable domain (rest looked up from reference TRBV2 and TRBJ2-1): EPEVTQTPSHQVTQMGQEVILRCVPISNHLYFYWYRQILGQKVEFLVSFYNNEISEKSEIFDDQFSVERPDGSNFTLKIRSTKLEDSAMYFCASRETSGGGEQFFGPGTRLTVL.

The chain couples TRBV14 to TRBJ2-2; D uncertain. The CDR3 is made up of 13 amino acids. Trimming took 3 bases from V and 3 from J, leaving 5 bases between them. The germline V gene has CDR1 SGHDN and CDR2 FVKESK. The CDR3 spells CASSHRYTGELFF. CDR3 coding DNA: TGTGCCAGCAGCCACCGTTACACCGGGGAGCTGTTTTTT.

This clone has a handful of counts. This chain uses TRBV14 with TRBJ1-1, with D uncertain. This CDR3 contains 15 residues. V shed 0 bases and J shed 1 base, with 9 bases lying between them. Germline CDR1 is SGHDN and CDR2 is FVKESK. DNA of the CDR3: TGTGCCAGCAGCCAAGAATTAATATCGAACACTGAAGCTTTCTTT. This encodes CASSQELISNTEAFF.

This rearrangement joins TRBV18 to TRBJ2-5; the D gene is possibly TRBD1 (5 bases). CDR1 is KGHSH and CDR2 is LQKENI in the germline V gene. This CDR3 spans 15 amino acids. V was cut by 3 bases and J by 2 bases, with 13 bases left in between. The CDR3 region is CASSPRTTSQETQYF. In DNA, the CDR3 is TGTGCCAGCTCACCCCGGACAACCAGTCAAGAGACCCAGTACTTC.

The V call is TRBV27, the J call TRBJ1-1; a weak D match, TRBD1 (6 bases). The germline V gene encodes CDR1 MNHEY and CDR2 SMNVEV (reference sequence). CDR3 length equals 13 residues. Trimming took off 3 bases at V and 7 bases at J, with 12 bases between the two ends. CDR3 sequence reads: CASSFQGNVEAFF. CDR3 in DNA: TGTGCCAGCAGTTTCCAGGGGAACGTTGAAGCTTTCTTT.

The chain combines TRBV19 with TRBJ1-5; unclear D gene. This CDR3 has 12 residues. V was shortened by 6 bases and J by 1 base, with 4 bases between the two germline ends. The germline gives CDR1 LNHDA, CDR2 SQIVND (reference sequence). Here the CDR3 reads CASRESNQPQHF. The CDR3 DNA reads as TGTGCCAGTAGGGAGAGCAATCAGCCCCAGCATTTT. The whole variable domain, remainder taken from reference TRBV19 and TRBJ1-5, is DGGITQSPKYLFRKEGQNVTLSCEQNLNHDAMYWYRQDPGQGLRLIYYSQIVNDFQKGDIAEGYSVSREKKESFPLTVTSAQKNPTAFYLCASRESNQPQHFGDGTRLSIL.

The CDR3 DNA is TGTGCCAGCAGCCTTGACAGGGGATATGGCTACACCTTC. It encodes CASSLDRGYGYTF. The chain uses TRBV14 and TRBJ1-2; 8 positions match TRBD1. This CDR3 comprises 13 residues. Trimming at V came to 4 bases and at J to 5 bases, leaving 3 bases not matched to a gene. CDR1 and CDR2 (germline): SGHDN, FVKESK. The complete variable domain, with remaining parts taken from reference TRBV14 and TRBJ1-2, reads EAGVTQFPSHSVIEKGQTVTLRCDPISGHDNLYWYRRVMGKEIKFLLHFVKESKQDESGMPNNRFLAERTGGTYSTLKVQPAELEDSGVYFCASSLDRGYGYTFGSGTRLTVV.

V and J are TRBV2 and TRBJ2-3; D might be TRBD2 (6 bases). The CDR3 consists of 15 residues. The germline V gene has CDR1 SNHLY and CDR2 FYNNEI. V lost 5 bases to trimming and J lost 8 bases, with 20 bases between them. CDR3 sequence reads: CASSKTSLPQGTQYF. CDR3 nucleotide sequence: TGTGCCAGCAGTAAAACTAGCCTCCCCCAAGGTACGCAGTATTTT.

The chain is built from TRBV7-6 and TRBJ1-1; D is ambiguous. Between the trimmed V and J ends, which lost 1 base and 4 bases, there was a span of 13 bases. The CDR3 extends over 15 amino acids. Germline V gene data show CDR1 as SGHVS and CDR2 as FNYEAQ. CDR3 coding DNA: TGTGCCAGCAGCTTAGGTGTTTACCCTATCACTGAAGCTTTCTTT. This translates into CASSLGVYPITEAFF.

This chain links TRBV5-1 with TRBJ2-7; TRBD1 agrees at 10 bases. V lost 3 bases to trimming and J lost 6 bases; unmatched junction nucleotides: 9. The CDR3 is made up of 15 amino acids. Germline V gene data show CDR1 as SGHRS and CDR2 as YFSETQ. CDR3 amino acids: CASSSGWTGGGEQYF. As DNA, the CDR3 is TGCGCCAGCAGCTCTGGCTGGACAGGGGGAGGCGAGCAGTACTTC. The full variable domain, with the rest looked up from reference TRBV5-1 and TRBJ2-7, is KAGVTQTPRYLIKTRGQQVTLSCSPISGHRSVSWYQQTPGQGLQFLFEYFSETQRNKGNFPGRFSGRQFSNSRSEMNVSTLELGDSALYLCASSSGWTGGGEQYFGPGTRLTVT.

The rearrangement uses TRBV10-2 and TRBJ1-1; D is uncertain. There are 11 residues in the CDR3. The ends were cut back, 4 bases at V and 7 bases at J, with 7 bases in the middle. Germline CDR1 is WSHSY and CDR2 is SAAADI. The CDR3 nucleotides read TGCGCCAGCAGTGGGCTTTTTGAAGCTTTCTTT. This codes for CASSGLFEAFF.